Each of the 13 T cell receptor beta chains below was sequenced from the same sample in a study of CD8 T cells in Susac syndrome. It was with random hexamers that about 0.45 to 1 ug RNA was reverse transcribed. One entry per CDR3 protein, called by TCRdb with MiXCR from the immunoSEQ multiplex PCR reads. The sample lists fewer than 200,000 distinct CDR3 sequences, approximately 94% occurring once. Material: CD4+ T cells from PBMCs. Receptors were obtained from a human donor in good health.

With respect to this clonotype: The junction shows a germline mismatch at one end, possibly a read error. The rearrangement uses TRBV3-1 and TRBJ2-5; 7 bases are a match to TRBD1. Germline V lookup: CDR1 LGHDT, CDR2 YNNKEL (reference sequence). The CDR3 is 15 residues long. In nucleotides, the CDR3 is TGCGCCAGCAGCCAGCAAACAGGGGCCCAAGAGACCCAGTACTTC. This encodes CASSQQTGAQETQYF.

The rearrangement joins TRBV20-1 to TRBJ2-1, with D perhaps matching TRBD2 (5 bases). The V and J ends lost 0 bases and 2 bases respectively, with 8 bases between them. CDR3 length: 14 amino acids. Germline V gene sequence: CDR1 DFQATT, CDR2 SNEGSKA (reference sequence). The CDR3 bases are TGCAGTGCTAGAGATCCGGGAACCTACAATGAGCAGTTCTTC. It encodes CSARDPGTYNEQFF.

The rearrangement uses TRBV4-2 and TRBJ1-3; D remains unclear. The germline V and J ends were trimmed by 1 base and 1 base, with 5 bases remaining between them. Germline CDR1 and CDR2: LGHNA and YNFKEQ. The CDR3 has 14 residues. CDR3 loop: CASSQGASGNTIYF. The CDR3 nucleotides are TGTGCCAGCAGCCAAGGAGCGTCTGGAAACACCATATATTTT.

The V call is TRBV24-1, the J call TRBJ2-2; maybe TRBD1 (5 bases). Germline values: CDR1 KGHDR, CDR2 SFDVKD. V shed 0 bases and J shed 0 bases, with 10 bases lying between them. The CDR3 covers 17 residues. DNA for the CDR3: TGTGCCACCAGTGATTTGTGGCAGGGCGCGAACACCGGGGAGCTGTTTTTT. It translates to CATSDLWQGANTGELFF.

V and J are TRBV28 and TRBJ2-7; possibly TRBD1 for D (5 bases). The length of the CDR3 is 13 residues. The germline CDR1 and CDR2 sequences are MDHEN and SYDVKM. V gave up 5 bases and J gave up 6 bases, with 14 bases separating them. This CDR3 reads CASSRRVVSEQYF. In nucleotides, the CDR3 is TGTGCCAGCAGTCGCAGGGTAGTGAGCGAGCAGTACTTC.

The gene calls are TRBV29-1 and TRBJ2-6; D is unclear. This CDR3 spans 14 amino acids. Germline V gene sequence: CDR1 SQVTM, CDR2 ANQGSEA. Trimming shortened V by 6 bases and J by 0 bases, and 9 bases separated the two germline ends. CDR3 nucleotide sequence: TGCAGCGTCTTGGGTAGCTCTGGGGCCAACGTCCTGACTTTC. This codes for CSVLGSSGANVLTF.

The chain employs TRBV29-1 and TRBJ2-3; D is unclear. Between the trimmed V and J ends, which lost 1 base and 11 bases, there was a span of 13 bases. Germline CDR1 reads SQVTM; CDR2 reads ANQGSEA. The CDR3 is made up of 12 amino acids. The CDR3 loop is CSVEVVGYRQYF. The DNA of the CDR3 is TGCAGCGTTGAAGTTGTGGGTTATAGGCAGTATTTT.

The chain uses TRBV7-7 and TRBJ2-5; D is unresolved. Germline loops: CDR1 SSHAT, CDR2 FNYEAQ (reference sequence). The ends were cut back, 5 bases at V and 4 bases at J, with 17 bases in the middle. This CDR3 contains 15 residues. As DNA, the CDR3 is TGTGCCAGCAGCCCCAAAAGCTATACCCGAGAGACCCAGTACTTC. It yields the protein CASSPKSYTRETQYF.

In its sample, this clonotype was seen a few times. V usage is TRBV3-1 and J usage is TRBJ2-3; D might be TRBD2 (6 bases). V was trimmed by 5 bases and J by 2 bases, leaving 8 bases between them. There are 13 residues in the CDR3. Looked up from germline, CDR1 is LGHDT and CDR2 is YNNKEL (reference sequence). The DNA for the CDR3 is TGTGCCAGCAGCTGGGACTTCACAGATACGCAGTATTTT. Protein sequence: CASSWDFTDTQYF.

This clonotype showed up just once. CDR3 nucleotide sequence: TGCAGCGTTGAGCCGGGACAGGGGGTTATGGCGCAGTATTTT. It codes for CSVEPGQGVMAQYF. V and J are TRBV29-1 and TRBJ2-3; 11 nucleotides align to TRBD1. Looked up from germline, CDR1 is SQVTM and CDR2 is ANQGSEA. V was pared by 3 bases and J by 10 bases, with 9 bases of the junction left unmatched. The CDR3 sequence is 14 residues long.

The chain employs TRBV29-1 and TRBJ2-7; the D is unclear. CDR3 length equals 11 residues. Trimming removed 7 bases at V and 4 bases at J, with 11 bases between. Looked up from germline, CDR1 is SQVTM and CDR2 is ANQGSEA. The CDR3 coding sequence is TGCAGCGCCGGAGAAGTTTACGAGCAGTACTTC. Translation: CSAGEVYEQYF.

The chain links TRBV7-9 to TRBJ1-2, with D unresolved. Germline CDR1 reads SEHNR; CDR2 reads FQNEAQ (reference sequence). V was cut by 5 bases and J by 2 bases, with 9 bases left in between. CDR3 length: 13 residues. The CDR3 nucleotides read TGTGCCAGCAGCCATCCGGGAAACTATGGCTACACCTTC. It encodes CASSHPGNYGYTF.

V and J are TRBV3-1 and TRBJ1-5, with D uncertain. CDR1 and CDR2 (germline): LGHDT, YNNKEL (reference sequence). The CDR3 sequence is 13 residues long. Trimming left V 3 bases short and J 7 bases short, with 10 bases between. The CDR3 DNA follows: TGTGCCAGCAGCCATAGAGGCGACCAGCCCCAGCATTTT. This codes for CASSHRGDQPQHF.